The 19 T cell receptor beta chains below were found in one sample sequenced in a study of T cell changes during pregnancy in multiple sclerosis. TCRdb's copy holds only in-frame clones and misses some; the assay was immunoSEQ multiplex PCR. Of about 93,000 clones listed, about 92% are singletons. Sequencing was performed on peripheral blood, taken after pregnancy. The receptors derive from a female donor with multiple sclerosis, enrolled in a pregnancy study.

This clone was seen a single time. This chain joins TRBV7-3 and TRBJ2-1; D unresolved. CDR1 is SGHTA and CDR2 is FQGTGA in the germline V gene. V was shortened by 4 bases and J by 3 bases, with 13 bases between the two germline ends. The CDR3 consists of 15 residues. In nucleotides, the CDR3 is TGTGCCAGCAGCTCGGCGGCGGCTAACTACAATGAGCAGTTCTTC. Translated, it gives CASSSAAANYNEQFF.

This rearrangement joins TRBV6-1 to TRBJ2-1; D perhaps matches TRBD1 (6 bases). Germline CDR1 is MNHNS and CDR2 is SASEGT. Trimming removed 6 bases at V and 5 bases at J, with 11 bases between. The CDR3 has 13 amino acids. Written as DNA, the CDR3 is TGTGCCAGCAGGCAAAGGGGGAACAATGAGCAGTTCTTC. It yields the protein CASRQRGNNEQFF.

The CDR3: CASRRYVWDRAKGGNQPQHF. The CDR3 bases are TGTGCCAGCAGACGTTATGTATGGGACAGGGCCAAAGGTGGCAATCAGCCCCAGCATTTT. The rearrangement joins TRBV28 to TRBJ1-5, with 9 bases fitting TRBD1. In germline, CDR1 is MDHEN, CDR2 SYDVKM. The CDR3 is made up of 20 amino acids. J was trimmed by 2 bases and V by 6 bases; bases with no gene match: 20.

CDR3: CASSLLAGRTYNEQFF. In DNA, the CDR3 is TGTGCCAGCAGCTTACTCGCGGGAAGAACCTACAATGAGCAGTTCTTC. J is TRBJ2-1 and V is TRBV13; TRBD2 might be the D (6 bases). The V end lost 2 bases, the J end lost 2 bases, and 13 bases lay between the germline ends. The CDR3 loop spans 16 amino acids. CDR1 and CDR2 from the germline V gene are PRHDT and FYEKMQ (reference sequence).

V and J are TRBV7-2 and TRBJ1-5; D might be TRBD1 (5 bases). The CDR3 extends over 13 amino acids. The ends were cut back, 1 base at V and 8 bases at J, with 9 bases in the middle. Germline values: CDR1 SGHTA, CDR2 FQGNSA. The CDR3 region has the DNA TGTGCCAGCAGCTTAGTCAGGGAGGAGCCCCAGCATTTT. It specifies CASSLVREEPQHF.

V is TRBV25-1 and J is TRBJ1-2; the match to TRBD1 covers 8 bases. Germline V lookup: CDR1 MGHDK, CDR2 SYGVNS. Unmatched junction bases numbered 4, after V lost 9 bases and J lost 4 bases. The CDR3 loop spans 12 amino acids. Here the CDR3 DNA reads TGTGCCAGTACCGGGACAGGCTATGGCTACACCTTC. Encoded protein: CASTGTGYGYTF.

The chain couples TRBV7-6 to TRBJ1-3; TRBD1 agrees at 10 bases. The CDR3 runs to 17 residues. From germline, CDR1 is SGHVS and CDR2 FNYEAQ. With 5 bases clipped from V and 0 bases from J, the junction kept 7 bases outside the gene matches. CDR3 in amino acids: CASSPRTGGNSGNTIYF. The CDR3, as DNA: TGTGCCAGCAGCCCCCGGACAGGGGGAAACTCTGGAAACACCATATATTTT.

The rearrangement joins TRBV5-6 to TRBJ2-5; D is perhaps TRBD2 (6 bases). The V end was cut by 1 base, the J end by 5 bases, with 18 bases between. Germline assignment: CDR1 SGHDT and CDR2 YYEEEE. The CDR3 loop spans 16 amino acids. This CDR3 is CASSLRGLAGGETQYF. CDR3 coding DNA: TGTGCCAGCAGCTTGAGGGGACTGGCAGGTGGGGAGACCCAGTACTTC.

The chain has TRBV30 and TRBJ1-1, with D possibly TRBD1 on 6 matching bases. The CDR3 extends over 13 amino acids. Per the germline V gene, CDR1 is GTSNPN and CDR2 is SVGIG (reference sequence). V shed 0 bases and J shed 5 bases, with 10 bases lying between them. This chain's CDR3 is CAWSVIQGTEAFF. In DNA, the CDR3 is TGTGCCTGGAGTGTCATTCAGGGGACTGAAGCTTTCTTT.

In the case of this clone: The same CDR3 arises from other DNA sequences in this sample as well. CDR3 in amino acids: CASRTGLYGYTF. CDR3 sequence (DNA): TGTGCCAGCAGGACCGGACTCTATGGCTACACCTTC. J is TRBJ1-2 and V is TRBV7-9; D is uncertain. The germline CDR1 and CDR2 sequences are SEHNR and FQNEAQ (reference sequence). Trimming stripped 6 bases from V and 4 bases from J, with 9 bases between. The CDR3 has 12 residues.

As for this clone: The junction differs from germline at one of its ends, possibly a read error. CDR3 in DNA: TGTGCCTGGAGTGTAAAGGGACTCTCTAGGTTT. It yields the protein CAWSVKGLSRF. The chain links TRBV30 to TRBJ1-3, with D possibly being TRBD1 (5 bases). The CDR3 is 11 amino acids. In germline, CDR1 is GTSNPN, CDR2 SVGIG (reference sequence).

This chain uses TRBV4-3 with TRBJ1-2, with TRBD1 matching 7 bases. With V trimmed by 3 bases and J by 2 bases, 6 bases remained unmatched. CDR1 is LGHNA, CDR2 YSLEER, per germline. There are 15 residues in the CDR3. The CDR3 bases are TGCGCCAGCAGCCAGGCCGGGACAGCGAACTATGGCTACACCTTC. Its translation is CASSQAGTANYGYTF.

This clone was detected once. This chain links TRBV5-1 with TRBJ1-4; 7 bases fit TRBD1. Trimming removed 3 bases from V and 3 bases from J; junction bases left unmatched: 5. Germline-derived CDR1 and CDR2 are SGHRS and YFSETQ. There are 15 residues in the CDR3. DNA of the CDR3: TGCGCCAGCAGCTACCGACAGGGACCTAATGAAAAACTGTTTTTT. This gives the protein CASSYRQGPNEKLFF.

The V call is TRBV5-5, the J call TRBJ1-6; D is undetermined. Trimming cost V 4 bases and J 10 bases, with 18 bases left between them. Germline lookup yields CDR1 SGHKS and CDR2 YYEKEE (reference sequence). The CDR3 covers 15 residues. The CDR3 bases are TGTGCCAGCAGCCTCTTAGGACTCGGGCAATCACCCCTCCACTTT. Amino acid sequence: CASSLLGLGQSPLHF. Variable domain in full (rest from reference TRBV5-5 and TRBJ1-6): DAGVTQSPTHLIKTRGQQVTLRCSPISGHKSVSWYQQVLGQGPQFIFQYYEKEERGRGNFPDRFSARQFPNYSSELNVNALLLGDSALYLCASSLLGLGQSPLHFGNGTRLTVT.

This clone was observed once. V gene TRBV25-1 combines with J gene TRBJ1-4; the D gene is possibly TRBD1 (6 bases). The germline V and J ends were trimmed by 1 base and 8 bases, with 17 bases remaining between them. CDR1 and CDR2 (germline): MGHDK, SYGVNS. There are 16 residues in the CDR3. The CDR3 reads CASSEWGQGVREKLFF. CDR3 nucleotide sequence: TGTGCCAGCAGTGAATGGGGGCAGGGAGTCCGAGAAAAACTGTTTTTT.

The chain carries TRBV9 and TRBJ1-5; D might be TRBD1 (5 bases). Germline CDR1 SGDLS, CDR2 YYNGEE. The V end lost 0 bases, the J end lost 7 bases, and 14 bases lay between the germline ends. This CDR3 is built from 15 residues. As DNA, the CDR3 is TGTGCCAGCAGCGTAGGGGGGGGATCAGGGCAGCCCCAGCATTTT. Its translation is CASSVGGGSGQPQHF.

The chain couples TRBV30 to TRBJ2-1; 9 nucleotides agree with TRBD2. This CDR3 contains 14 residues. V was pared by 4 bases and J by 4 bases, with 5 bases of the junction left unmatched. From germline, CDR1 is GTSNPN and CDR2 SVGIG (reference sequence). The CDR3 DNA follows: TGTGCCTGGATCGGCGGGGGGGGTTACAATGAGCAGTTCTTC. As protein: CAWIGGGGYNEQFF.

The V gene is TRBV6-5, the J gene TRBJ2-7, with 10 bases fitting TRBD1. CDR3 length: 15 amino acids. The junction had 6 bases not matched to a gene; V was cut back by 4 bases and J by 3 bases. Germline-derived CDR1 and CDR2 are MNHEY and SVGAGI. The CDR3 nucleotides are TGTGCCAGCAGTTTGGCCGGGACAGGGGTCTACGAGCAGTACTTC. Residues: CASSLAGTGVYEQYF.

The chain carries TRBV6-5 and TRBJ2-1; TRBD1 aligns across 10 bases. V lost 6 bases, J lost 8 bases, and 10 bases stayed unmatched. The CDR3 consists of 15 residues. Germline V gene data show CDR1 as MNHEY and CDR2 as SVGAGI. In DNA form, the CDR3 reads TGTGCCAGCAGAGCGGGACAGGGGCCTCCTTATGAGCAGTTCTTC. Its translation is CASRAGQGPPYEQFF.